A selection of T cell receptor beta chains follows, all from one sample in a study of T cell responses to AZD1222 COVID-19 vaccine. Some clones are missing from TCRdb's copy, which holds only in-frame ones; the method was immunoSEQ multiplex PCR. The table includes some 280,000 clones, roughly 93% detected once. The sample consisted of peripheral blood, taken 28 days after the second AZD1222 dose. Source of these receptors: an adult who received the AZD1222 COVID-19 vaccine. The CDR3 runs from the conserved cysteine through the conserved F or W. The D gene is left open where the match is weak. The size entry is marked missing in some rows and otherwise reads once, few, many or a size class.

NA,NA,TRBJ1-2,TRBV5-8,CASSPTRSNGYTF,TGTGCCAGCAGCCCCACCCGCAGCAATGGCTACACCTTC
NA,NA,TRBJ2-1,TRBV15,CATSRVGSYNEQFF,TGTGCCACCAGCAGAGTAGGGTCCTACAATGAGCAGTTCTTC
NA,once,TRBJ1-3,TRBV28,CASRQGDSGNTIYF,TGTGCCAGCCGCCAGGGAGACTCTGGAAACACCATATATTTT
TRBD2,NA,TRBJ2-1,TRBV3-1/TRBV3-2,CASSLGLAGDNEQFF,TGTGCCAGCAGCCTGGGACTAGCGGGAGACAATGAGCAGTTCTTC
TRBD1,NA,TRBJ1-1,TRBV19,CASSTTGVVNTEAFF,TGTGCCAGTAGTACCACAGGGGTGGTTAACACTGAAGCTTTCTTT
TRBD1,NA,TRBJ1-1,TRBV3-1/TRBV3-2,CASSQGTDMNTEAFF,TGTGCCAGCAGCCAGGGGACAGACATGAACACTGAAGCTTTCTTT
NA,NA,TRBJ2-7,TRBV2,CASSEGWREYEQYF,TGTGCCAGCAGTGAAGGTTGGCGGGAATACGAGCAGTACTTC
TRBD1,NA,TRBJ2-5,TRBV4-2,CASSQNGQGLGETQYF,TGTGCCAGCAGCCAAAACGGACAGGGTTTGGGAGAGACCCAGTACTTC
TRBD1,few,TRBJ1-1,TRBV30,CASKDRDVWVNTEAFF,TGTGCCTCCAAAGACAGGGACGTCTGGGTGAACACTGAAGCTTTCTTT
NA,NA,TRBJ1-5,TRBV2,CASNSGNSNQPQHF,TGTGCCAGCAATTCAGGGAATAGCAATCAGCCCCAGCATTTT
NA,NA,TRBJ2-3,TRBV18,CASSPIDFTDTQYF,TGTGCCAGCTCACCTATTGACTTCACAGATACGCAGTATTTT
TRBD1,NA,TRBJ1-1,TRBV18,CASSTVDQGANRGGTEAFF,TGTGCCAGCTCAACCGTTGACCAGGGGGCTAACCGAGGTGGGACTGAAGCTTTCTTT
NA,NA,TRBJ1-5,TRBV3-1/TRBV3-2,CASSQGDQPQHF,TGTGCCAGCAGCCAGGGAGATCAGCCCCAGCATTTT
TRBD1,NA,TRBJ2-3,TRBV11-2,CASRSRGRVDTQYF,TGTGCCAGCAGAAGCAGGGGGCGAGTAGATACGCAGTATTTT
TRBD2,once,TRBJ2-3,TRBV2,CASRIAGGTDTQYF,TGTGCCAGCAGGATAGCGGGGGGAACAGATACGCAGTATTTT
TRBD1,NA,TRBJ1-2,TRBV24-1,CATSAGDRGILGYTF,TGTGCCACCAGTGCCGGGGACAGGGGGATACTTGGCTACACCTTC
TRBD1,NA,TRBJ2-2,TRBV6-5,CAGMRTGGRTGELFF,TGTGCCGGAATGAGGACAGGGGGCCGTACCGGGGAGCTGTTTTTT
TRBD1,NA,TRBJ2-7,TRBV5-1,CASSGTGSYEQYF,TGCGCCAGCAGTGGGACAGGGTCCTACGAGCAGTACTTC
TRBD2,NA,TRBJ2-2,TRBV7-6,CASSSRPAGDTGELFF,TGTGCCAGCAGCTCCAGACCAGCGGGGGACACCGGGGAGCTGTTTTTT
NA,NA,TRBJ2-3,TRBV14,CASSPLGVAALTDTQYF,TGTGCCAGCAGCCCCTTAGGGGTAGCAGCCCTCACAGATACGCAGTATTTT
NA,NA,TRBJ1-5,TRBV6-1,CASSETGGSSQPQHF,TGTGCCAGCAGTGAGACCGGAGGGAGCAGTCAGCCCCAGCATTTT
NA,NA,TRBJ1-2,TRBV6-5,CASSYERANYGYTF,TGTGCCAGCAGTTACGAGAGAGCTAACTATGGCTACACCTTC
TRBD2,NA,TRBJ2-1,TRBV3-1/TRBV3-2,CASSLRGGTYNEQFF,TGTGCCAGCAGTTTGCGGGGGGGCACGTACAATGAGCAGTTCTTC
NA,NA,TRBJ2-5,TRBV5-1,CASSLEGVGAGETQYF,TGCGCCAGCAGCCTTGAGGGGGTAGGGGCTGGAGAGACCCAGTACTTC
NA,NA,TRBJ2-7,TRBV9,CASSVFGESEQYF,TGTGCCAGCAGCGTATTTGGGGAATCCGAGCAGTACTTC
NA,once,TRBJ1-5,TRBV29-1,CSVLQNSNQPQHF,TGCAGCGTCTTACAAAATAGCAATCAGCCCCAGCATTTT
TRBD1,NA,TRBJ1-6,TRBV3-1/TRBV3-2,CASSRGAGQGSSPLHF,TGTGCCAGCAGCCGGGGAGCGGGACAGGGCTCTTCACCCCTCCACTTT
NA,NA,TRBJ2-3,TRBV5-1,CASSTSTDTQYF,TGCGCCAGCAGCACCAGCACAGATACGCAGTATTTT
NA,NA,TRBJ1-4,TRBV6-5,CASKRGSTNEKLFF,TGTGCCAGCAAAAGGGGGTCAACTAATGAAAAACTGTTTTTT
TRBD2,NA,TRBJ2-3,TRBV18,CASSPPNGRTDTQYF,TGTGCCAGCTCACCACCGAACGGGAGGACAGATACGCAGTATTTT
TRBD1,once,TRBJ1-2,TRBV5-5,CASSFSPGGYGYTF,TGTGCCAGCAGCTTCTCGCCAGGGGGGTATGGCTACACCTTC
NA,NA,TRBJ1-2,TRBV6-1,CASSEGSFSPGYTF,TGTGCCAGCAGTGAGGGCAGCTTCTCCCCTGGCTACACCTTC
NA,NA,TRBJ2-2,TRBV27,CASSRNTGELFF,TGTGCCAGCAGTCGAAACACCGGGGAGCTGTTTTTT
NA,NA,TRBJ2-2,TRBV2,CASKGTRTGELFF,TGTGCCAGCAAGGGGACTCGGACCGGGGAGCTGTTTTTT
NA,NA,TRBJ2-6,TRBV5-1,CASSLMGLGANVLTF,TGCGCCAGCAGCTTGATGGGGTTGGGGGCCAACGTCCTGACTTTC
NA,NA,TRBJ2-1,TRBV5-1,CASSLAVVGNEQFF,TGCGCCAGCAGCTTAGCTGTCGTAGGAAATGAGCAGTTCTTC